This paragraph covers one TCR beta chain sequence. These data come from a study of blood T cell repertoires in COVID-19. Turning to the study itself: Whether acute or convalescent, the COVID-19 samples came from the United States, Italy and Spain.

Looked up from germline, CDR1 is MNHEY and CDR2 is SVGAGI. The CDR3 runs 13 residues. V was trimmed by 6 bases and J by 0 bases, leaving 9 bases between them. Authors' methods: Estimated nucleated cell counts came from reference gene primer amplification. Repertoires were generated with immunoSEQ multiplex PCR, while TCRdb's copy carries only in-frame clones and drops some. V and J calls and clone size are given by that table; D and trimming were obtained from the DNA. The repertoire holds about 180,000 clones, around 88% seen once, with approximately 4% in the top ten. This rearrangement joins TRBV6-5 to TRBJ2-7, with no clear D. This sequence originates from a woman in her twenties or thirties with acute or convalescent COVID-19. The sequencing sample was made of peripheral blood. CDR3 protein: CASRTASSYEQYF. CDR3 DNA: TGTGCCAGCAGAACCGCTAGCTCCTACGAGCAGTACTTC.